These 22 T cell receptor beta chains originate from one sample sequenced in a study of T-cell memory formation after mild COVID-19. TCRdb re-derived calls from the 5' RACE reads in MiXCR, one entry per CDR3 protein. The sample yields some 150,000 distinct CDR3 sequences, under 30% seen once. The sequenced material came from PBMCs or a T cell subset sorted from them (not recorded which). All receptors come from an adult woman who had mild COVID-19 (a few samples of this study predate the infection). Cell type and time point are not known.

V usage is TRBV9 and J usage is TRBJ2-1, with 10 bases that match TRBD2. The CDR3 is made up of 15 amino acids. V lost 3 bases, J lost 8 bases, and 8 bases stayed unmatched. Germline values: CDR1 SGDLS, CDR2 YYNGEE. CDR3: CASSASGTSVDEQFF. The CDR3 DNA follows: TGTGCCAGCAGCGCCTCCGGGACTAGCGTCGATGAGCAGTTCTTC.

The chain joins TRBV12-3 or TRBV12-4 to TRBJ2-1, with 7 bases that match TRBD1. The CDR3 is 14 residues long. V shed 5 bases, J shed 5 bases, and the junction held 6 bases outside the gene matches. CDR3 protein: CASSPGQADNEQFF. For the CDR3, the DNA is TGTGCCAGCAGTCCCGGACAGGCCGACAATGAGCAGTTCTTC.

This clonotype was seen more than once but under ten times. The CDR3 sequence: CASSPWGGVGRYREQFF. The CDR3 bases are TGTGCCAGCAGCCCCTGGGGGGGCGTCGGGAGGTACCGTGAGCAGTTCTTC. The chain employs TRBV7-2 and TRBJ2-1; tentative D call: TRBD2 (7 bases). The germline V gene has CDR1 SGHTA and CDR2 FQGNSA. Between the trimmed V and J ends, which lost 5 bases and 9 bases, there was a span of 26 bases. This CDR3 has 17 residues.

This clonotype was picked up a small number of times. The chain couples TRBV7-6 to TRBJ2-7; TRBD2 aligns across 8 bases. Germline V CDR1 and CDR2: SGHVS, FNYEAQ. J gave up 6 bases and V 2 bases, and 9 bases lay outside the gene matches. The CDR3 length is 15 residues. CDR3 coding DNA: TGTGCCAGCAGCTTATCTCCGGGACTAGACTCCGAGCAGTACTTC. Its translation: CASSLSPGLDSEQYF.

The chain couples TRBV4-1 to TRBJ1-1; TRBD1 might be the D (5 bases). The CDR3 covers 14 residues. Per germline, CDR1 MGHRA and CDR2 YSYEKL. The V and J ends lost 5 bases and 4 bases respectively, with 14 bases between them. The CDR3 nucleotides read TGCGCCAGCAGCATAGGAGGCGGGGGCACTGAAGCTTTCTTT. This translates into CASSIGGGGTEAFF.

Only a few counts were recorded for this clonotype. The chain couples TRBV29-1 to TRBJ2-5, with 7 bases identical to TRBD2. Germline CDR1 SQVTM, CDR2 ANQGSEA. The CDR3 has 13 residues. V dropped 1 base and J dropped 5; count of bases not matched to a gene: 4. The CDR3 region has the DNA TGCAGCGTTGAAGTGGGAGGGATGGAGACCCAGTACTTC. Residues: CSVEVGGMETQYF.

The chain joins TRBV7-8 to TRBJ2-2, with D hard to call. This CDR3 is built from 17 residues. Looked up from germline, CDR1 is SGHVS and CDR2 is FQNEAQ. Deletions cut 11 bases from V and 0 bases from J, with 22 bases between. The CDR3 loop reads CAHSHPFWRTNTGELFF. CDR3 sequence (DNA): TGTGCCCACAGCCACCCCTTTTGGCGGACGAACACCGGGGAGCTGTTTTTT.

The chain couples TRBV19 to TRBJ1-5, with D possibly matching TRBD1 (5 bases). Germline lookup yields CDR1 LNHDA and CDR2 SQIVND (reference sequence). V was trimmed by 3 bases and J by 7 bases, leaving 13 bases between them. This CDR3 comprises 14 residues. The CDR3 reads CASSMQGARQPQHF. The CDR3 DNA follows: TGTGCCAGTAGTATGCAAGGGGCGAGACAGCCCCAGCATTTT.

The chain couples TRBV19 to TRBJ2-7; 9 bases are a match to TRBD1. The trim removed 5 bases at V and 3 bases at J, leaving 5 bases unmatched. The CDR3 has 14 amino acids. Germline CDR1 is LNHDA and CDR2 is SQIVND (reference sequence). The CDR3: CASSFAGQGYEQYF. The CDR3 nucleotides are TGTGCCAGTAGTTTCGCGGGACAGGGCTACGAGCAGTACTTC.

This clonotype was recorded a few times. V and J are TRBV7-9 and TRBJ2-5, with TRBD1 as a possible D gene (6 bases). V shed 4 bases and J shed 7 bases, with 16 bases lying between them. This CDR3 has 14 residues. The germline V gene encodes CDR1 SEHNR and CDR2 FQNEAQ (reference sequence). The CDR3 bases are TGTGCCAGCAGCTCAACCAGGGGCGCCCTGACCCAGTACTTC. It is translated as CASSSTRGALTQYF.

This clonotype was counted only a few times. The chain carries TRBV12-3 or TRBV12-4 and TRBJ2-1, with D maybe TRBD2 (6 bases). The CDR3 is 12 residues long. V gave up 5 bases and J gave up 10 bases, with 12 bases separating them. The CDR3 bases are TGTGCCAGCAGTAGAGGGGAGGAGGAGCAGTTCTTC. Its protein is CASSRGEEEQFF.

The rearrangement joins TRBV6-7 to TRBJ1-4; D unresolved. TRBV6-7 is assigned to the ORF class and has an uncertain function. CDR3 length: 14 amino acids. V lost 2 bases and J lost 4, with 8 bases in between. In nucleotides, the CDR3 is TGTGCCAGCAGTTACGGGGTTCTTAATGAAAAACTGTTTTTT. Encoded protein: CASSYGVLNEKLFF.

This chain uses TRBV10-3 with TRBJ2-3, with TRBD2 matching over 14 bases. CDR1 and CDR2 (germline): ENHRY, SYGVKD. J was trimmed by 2 bases and V by 0 bases; bases with no gene match: 4. The CDR3 is made up of 18 amino acids. This CDR3 reads CAISESGLAGATTDTQYF. CDR3 nucleotide sequence: TGTGCCATCAGTGAGTCGGGACTAGCGGGGGCCACCACAGATACGCAGTATTTT.

This clonotype was detected ten times or more. The chain couples TRBV7-6 to TRBJ2-1; tentative D call: TRBD1 (6 bases). The CDR3 totals 16 residues. The V gene's germline CDR1 is SGHVS and CDR2 FNYEAQ. Trimming took off 5 bases at V and 5 bases at J, with 19 bases between the two ends. In DNA, the CDR3 is TGTGCCAGCAGCCTAGGCAGGGGCGATTGGAACAATGAGCAGTTCTTC. It encodes CASSLGRGDWNNEQFF.

The table lists this clonotype with a few counts. CDR3: CSAAIETPSREQYF. DNA for the CDR3: TGCAGTGCCGCCATCGAGACACCCAGCCGCGAGCAGTACTTC. The chain has TRBV20-1 and TRBJ2-7; D unresolved. Germline V gene data show CDR1 as DFQATT and CDR2 as SNEGSKA (reference sequence). The CDR3 loop spans 14 amino acids. Trimming cost V 6 bases and J 6 bases, with 21 bases left between them.

The V and J genes are TRBV29-1 and TRBJ2-7; D is possibly TRBD1 or TRBD2 (5 bases each). This CDR3 contains 13 residues. Germline V gene data show CDR1 as SQVTM and CDR2 as ANQGSEA. Trimming cost V 6 bases and J 6 bases, with 18 bases left between them. The CDR3 nucleotides are TGCAGCGTCCCCCATGGGGGACCAGGCGAGCAGTACTTC. This translates into CSVPHGGPGEQYF.

This clonotype showed up just a few times. The chain joins TRBV6-6 to TRBJ1-1; 8 positions match TRBD1. There are 17 residues in the CDR3. Germline lookup yields CDR1 MNHNY and CDR2 SVGAGI (reference sequence). V trimming: 2 bases; J trimming: 0 bases; junction bases outside the gene matches: 8. This CDR3 is CASSYGQGTSMNTEAFF. CDR3 sequence (DNA): TGTGCCAGCAGTTACGGACAGGGCACCTCTATGAACACTGAAGCTTTCTTT.

This clonotype showed up just a few times. This chain links TRBV12-3 or TRBV12-4 with TRBJ1-1, with a possible D match to TRBD1 (5 bases). Trimming stripped 6 bases from V and 6 bases from J, with 20 bases between. The CDR3 loop spans 15 amino acids. CDR3 loop: CASSSYGTGEAEAFF. In DNA, the CDR3 is TGTGCCAGCAGCTCTTACGGGACCGGGGAAGCTGAAGCTTTCTTT.

The V and J genes are TRBV7-8 and TRBJ2-3, with TRBD2 identical over 13 bases. CDR3 length: 15 amino acids. Germline loops: CDR1 SGHVS, CDR2 FQNEAQ. V gave up 6 bases and J gave up 6 bases; unmatched junction bases: 6. CDR3 in DNA: TGTGCCAGCAGTGGGACTAGCGGGGTAGGGGATACGCAGTATTTT. Translating it yields CASSGTSGVGDTQYF. Combining the CDR3 with reference TRBV7-8 and TRBJ2-3 gives the whole variable domain GAGVSQSPRYKVAKRGQDVALRCDPISGHVSLFWYQQALGQGPEFLTYFQNEAQLDKSGLPSDRFFAERPEGSVSTLKIQRTQQEDSAVYLCASSGTSGVGDTQYFGPGTRLTVL.

This clonotype was recorded a few times. J is TRBJ2-2 and V is TRBV12-3 or TRBV12-4; D is undetermined. The CDR3 sequence is 12 residues long. Trimming took off 1 base at V and 14 bases at J, with 11 bases between the two ends. The CDR3 sequence is CASSLDPWALFF. The CDR3 nucleotides read TGTGCCAGCAGTTTAGACCCCTGGGCCCTGTTTTTT.

This clonotype has only a few counts. The chain has TRBV5-1 and TRBJ2-1; D is undetermined. V gave up 7 bases and J gave up 5 bases, with 22 bases separating them. The germline V gene encodes CDR1 SGHRS and CDR2 YFSETQ. The CDR3 loop spans 16 amino acids. The CDR3 DNA follows: TGCGCCAGCCGACCCGACCCCGCGTTTAGGAACAATGAGCAGTTCTTC. Amino acids: CASRPDPAFRNNEQFF.

The CDR3 DNA sequence: TGTGCCAGCAGCGTAGATATCAACACTGAAGCTTTCTTT. Encoded protein: CASSVDINTEAFF. V and J are TRBV9 and TRBJ1-1; no clear D gene. The CDR3 covers 13 residues. CDR1 and CDR2 (germline): SGDLS, YYNGEE. Trimming took off 0 bases at V and 2 bases at J, with 5 bases between the two ends.